These 10 T cell receptor beta chains were sequenced from one sample in a study of T cells in Graves' hyperthyroidism and ophthalmopathy. RNA transcripts served as the template for amplifying TCR beta CDR3 regions. During a first-round RT-PCR of the TCR CDR3, the HTBI primer set was used. TCRdb ran MiXCR on the multiplex PCR reads and lists one entry per CDR3 protein. The table has about 540,000 distinct CDR3 sequences, roughly 46% seen once. The sample taken for sequencing was peripheral blood or thyroid tissue (not recorded which). These receptors originate from a woman aged 18-35 years with Graves' hyperthyroidism.

The gene calls are TRBV10-3 and TRBJ1-4, with D possibly TRBD1 on 6 matching bases. From germline, CDR1 is ENHRY and CDR2 SYGVKD. Trimming cost V 8 bases and J 8 bases, with 21 bases left between them. The CDR3 length is 15 residues. The CDR3 DNA reads TGTGCCATCGGGGGGGCAGGGAACACCGGGGAAAAACTGTTTTTT. Translation: CAIGGAGNTGEKLFF.

Ten or more counts support this clonotype. This chain connects TRBV2 to TRBJ2-1, with a possible D match to TRBD2 (5 bases). Germline CDR1 SNHLY, CDR2 FYNNEI. The CDR3 contains 11 residues. Trimming took 8 bases from V and 7 from J, leaving 9 bases between them. The CDR3 protein is CASSAENEQFF. The DNA for the CDR3 is TGTGCCAGCTCAGCGGAAAATGAGCAGTTCTTC.

This clonotype appeared many times. DNA of the CDR3: TGCAGTGCTATACATAGCGGGAGCTACTACGAGCAGTACTTC. Translated: CSAIHSGSYYEQYF. The V call is TRBV20-1, the J call TRBJ2-7; 9 bases are a match to TRBD2. CDR1 DFQATT and CDR2 SNEGSKA come from the germline V gene (reference sequence). This CDR3 is built from 14 residues. V trimming: 4 bases; J trimming: 3 bases; junction bases outside the gene matches: 7.

A note on this clonotype: A much more abundant neighbour one base away suggests this may be a read error. The V gene is TRBV6-6, the J gene TRBJ2-2; tentative D call: TRBD2 (5 bases). V was shortened by 6 bases and J by 2 bases, with 7 bases between the two germline ends. The germline V gene encodes CDR1 MNHNY and CDR2 SVGAGI (reference sequence). CDR3 size: 13 residues. CDR3 in amino acids: CASRRANTGELFF. CDR3 DNA sequence: TGTGCCAGCAGGAGGGCTAACACCGGGGAGCTGTTTTTT.

This clonotype was observed a few times. V is TRBV28 and J is TRBJ1-5, with D hard to call. Germline CDR1 reads MDHEN; CDR2 reads SYDVKM. V lost 6 bases to trimming and J lost 0 bases, with 12 bases between them. The CDR3 has 15 amino acids. DNA of the CDR3: TGTGCCAGCAGACTACTTGGTTATAGCAATCAGCCCCAGCATTTT. Translation: CASRLLGYSNQPQHF.

This clonotype was found many times. The chain uses TRBV24-1 and TRBJ2-2, with 11 bases lining up with TRBD1. CDR3 length: 16 residues. Germline trimming cut 4 bases from V and 4 bases from J; bases unmatched to any gene: 4. Germline V gene sequence: CDR1 KGHDR, CDR2 SFDVKD. CDR3 sequence reads: CATSDAGTGGTGELFF. In DNA, the CDR3 is TGTGCCACCAGTGACGCCGGGACAGGGGGCACCGGGGAGCTGTTTTTT.

This clonotype has ten or more counts. The CDR3 DNA reads TGCAGCGTCGCCCCGGACACGTTCACCGGGGAGCTGTTTTTT. Translating it yields CSVAPDTFTGELFF. The V and J genes are TRBV29-1 and TRBJ2-2; maybe TRBD1 (5 bases). V dropped 6 bases and J dropped 4 bases, with 15 bases sitting between them. The CDR3 loop spans 14 amino acids. The germline CDR1 and CDR2 sequences are SQVTM and ANQGSEA.

This clonotype was recorded many times. The rearrangement uses TRBV7-2 and TRBJ1-2; D remains ambiguous. CDR3 length: 16 amino acids. Germline V lookup: CDR1 SGHTA, CDR2 FQGNSA. The ends were cut back, 1 base at V and 4 bases at J, with 16 bases in the middle. This CDR3 reads CASSLGLEGWGYGYTF. The CDR3 DNA sequence: TGTGCCAGCAGCTTAGGGTTAGAGGGCTGGGGCTATGGCTACACCTTC.

This clonotype was recorded many times. This chain links TRBV9 with TRBJ2-5, with 8 positions matching TRBD2. This CDR3 has 16 residues. Germline V gene lookup returns CDR1 SGDLS and CDR2 YYNGEE. V lost 2 bases and J lost 2; bases outside the gene matches: 8. CDR3 protein: CASSVAPTSVQETQYF. The CDR3 nucleotides read TGTGCCAGCAGCGTGGCCCCGACTAGCGTTCAAGAGACCCAGTACTTC.

This clonotype has a handful of counts. The chain is built from TRBV11-2 and TRBJ2-3; D perhaps matches TRBD2 (6 bases). Trimming removed 5 bases from V and 2 bases from J, with 17 bases in between. Germline V gene data show CDR1 as SGHAT and CDR2 as FQNNGV. The CDR3 covers 16 residues. CDR3 amino acids: CASSRPRERVTDTQYF. CDR3 in DNA: TGTGCCAGCAGCCGGCCCCGGGAGAGGGTCACAGATACGCAGTATTTT.